This TCR beta chain was captured in a study of T cell responses to AZD1222 COVID-19 vaccine (dated by TCRdb to about 2021). Notes on the research overall: AZD1222 recipients given second doses at about 4 weeks or at about 12 weeks were pooled, since spike-specific TCR depth and breadth were not found to differ between the two schedules. Trial participants were enrolled by age into subgroups of 18-55, 56-69 and 70-plus years, and around 150, 29 and 61 TCR-sequenced participants, respectively, were included in these subgroups. TCR sequencing covered some 250 trial participants: 207 given two doses of AZD1222 and approximately 26 given two doses of MenACWY control vaccine. Results and caveats for the whole study, not just this receptor: CD4 TCRs associated with the vaccine covered the entire spike protein, and the dominant responses were in regions 160-218 and 743-854. Because no day 14 peak-response samples were available, repertoires were characterized only after the peak T cell response. Nearly half of unique spike-specific TCRs reportedly recognized epitopes outside regions mutated in the B.1.351 and B.1.1.7 variants. Most participants were white British and females outnumbered males, and the authors suggested that clonal diversity may have been underestimated. The 56-69-year group was small, and its depth increase did not reach significance, likely because of low power. Only five to seven AZD1222 recipients were SARS-CoV-2 seropositive at baseline, limiting conclusions about previously exposed vaccinees. A significant rise in spike-specific TCR breadth and depth was observed after two AZD1222 doses relative to day 0 and relative to MenACWY recipients.

Comment on this clone: Its antigen is still unknown. No base-level quality is on record; no much larger clone is a single base apart.

The CDR3 runs 13 amino acids, cysteine and phenylalanine included. Only CDR3 DNA is held: 39 bases, read in frame from base 1. V and J lose 4 bases and 8 bases, and a span of 14 bases separates them. CDR1 and CDR2, per the germline V gene, are ENHRY and SYGVKD. The time point label of this sample denotes: baseline before first vaccination. The vaccinee samples were drawn from two UK trials, COV001 and COV002, one of which was a single-blind randomized controlled phase 2/3 trial testing AZD1222 (ChAdOx1 nCoV-19) in healthy adults. For TCRbeta chain sequencing, PBMC samples were collected from trial participants at day 0 and at day 28 after the second dose. The CDR3 regions of human TCRbeta chains were analyzed by immunosequencing. Per the authors' processing: TCRs in the repertoires were compared against a reference library of SARS-CoV-2-specific TCRs that had been generated with the MIRA antigen-specificity platform. Breadth was defined as the fraction of unique TCRs that were SARS-CoV-2-associated, and depth was defined as the fraction of total T cells that were SARS-CoV-2-associated. Using the MIRA data, each spike-specific TCR was assigned both to the spike region to which the TCR was reactive and to a CD4 or CD8 class. Log10-transformed breadth and depth values were compared by one-way ANOVA with Sidak's multiple comparisons tests. The immuneACCESS repertoire file appears here via TCRdb, limited to in-frame rearrangements. These files lack a portion of the clones; in checked studies, under half of the deficit traces to unresolved V genes, and the cause of the others is not known. The V and J calls and clone size come from that table; D and trimming were worked out from the DNA. This sample has about 130,000 clones in its table, and just over 90% of those were observed once. The top ten clonotypes cover around 7% of the sample.

The TCR comes from an adult in good health. The material was peripheral blood, obtained on day 0 of AZD1222 vaccination. In this chain, TRBV10-3 is recombined with TRBJ1-1, with TRBD1 as a weak D call on 5 bases. The CDR3 protein is CAISVTGEREAFF. The bases read TGTGCCATCAGTGTAACAGGCGAGAGGGAAGCTTTCTTT.